This is a list of T cell receptor beta chains from one sample in a study of human T cells and chemical hapten exposure. TCRdb itself ran the RACE reads through MiXCR, one entry per CDR3 protein. Here the sample spans some 77,000 distinct CDR3 sequences, about a tenth being singletons. The starting material was whole blood, obtained in connection with sensitization to the hapten diphenylcyclopropenone (DPC). Receptors were obtained from a woman between 45 and 65 years old with alopecia areata. Some clones in this sample may be carry-over from other donors' samples. Each CDR3 is given with its conserved first and last residue. The D gene is left open where the match is weak. Some rows mark clone size as missing; the rest say once, few, many or name a class of expanded clone.

cdr3_aa: CASSRRTHTEAFF; cdr3_nt: TGTGCCAGCAGTCGCCGGACGCACACTGAAGCTTTCTTT; d_call: -; clone_size: -; v_call: TRBV7-2; j_call: TRBJ1-1
cdr3_aa: CASSDGGGTEAFF; cdr3_nt: TGTGCCAGCAGTGACGGGGGCGGCACTGAAGCTTTCTTT; d_call: -; clone_size: -; v_call: TRBV6-4; j_call: TRBJ1-1
cdr3_aa: CASSLDPRPSTDTQYF; cdr3_nt: TGTGCCAGCAGCTTGGACCCCCGCCCAAGCACAGATACGCAGTATTTT; d_call: -; clone_size: -; v_call: TRBV7-6; j_call: TRBJ2-3
cdr3_aa: CASSRDAFYGYTF; cdr3_nt: TGTGCCAGCAGCCGGGACGCCTTCTATGGCTACACCTTC; d_call: -; clone_size: -; v_call: TRBV7-9; j_call: TRBJ1-2
cdr3_aa: CASSSQTNSPLHF; cdr3_nt: TGTGCCAGCAGCTCGCAGACTAATTCACCCCTCCACTTT; d_call: -; clone_size: many; v_call: TRBV11-2; j_call: TRBJ1-6
cdr3_aa: CASSSGAGNSNSPLHF; cdr3_nt: TGTGCCAGCAGTTCAGGGGCAGGGAATTCGAATTCACCCCTCCACTTT; d_call: -; clone_size: few; v_call: TRBV6-1; j_call: TRBJ1-6
cdr3_aa: CASSPPRKENIQYF; cdr3_nt: TGTGCCAGCTCACCCCCCCGAAAGGAAAACATTCAGTACTTC; d_call: -; clone_size: few; v_call: TRBV18; j_call: TRBJ2-4
cdr3_aa: CATTSGTHTDTQYF; cdr3_nt: TGTGCCACCACGTCCGGGACCCACACAGATACGCAGTATTTT; d_call: -; clone_size: few; v_call: TRBV11-2; j_call: TRBJ2-3
cdr3_aa: CASSPRTGIGQYF; cdr3_nt: TGTGCCAGCAGCCCAAGGACTGGGATCGGGCAGTACTTC; d_call: -; clone_size: few; v_call: TRBV3-1; j_call: TRBJ2-7
cdr3_aa: CAISEGGSYNEQFF; cdr3_nt: TGTGCCATCAGTGAAGGCGGCTCCTACAATGAGCAGTTCTTC; d_call: -; clone_size: many; v_call: TRBV10-3; j_call: TRBJ2-1
cdr3_aa: CASSFSEADTQYF; cdr3_nt: TGTGCCAGCAGCTTCAGCGAGGCAGATACGCAGTATTTT; d_call: -; clone_size: -; v_call: TRBV7-3; j_call: TRBJ2-3
cdr3_aa: CASSLGAGTPKRGLTDTQYF; cdr3_nt: TGCGCCAGCAGCTTGGGGGCCGGGACACCAAAGCGGGGGCTCACAGATACGCAGTATTTT; d_call: TRBD2; clone_size: -; v_call: TRBV5-1; j_call: TRBJ2-3
cdr3_aa: CASSLALRLAERTDTQYF; cdr3_nt: TGTGCCAGCAGCTTAGCTTTGCGGCTAGCGGAGCGCACAGATACGCAGTATTTT; d_call: TRBD2; clone_size: -; v_call: TRBV7-8; j_call: TRBJ2-3
cdr3_aa: CASSLPSASGSSYNEQFF; cdr3_nt: TGTGCCAGCAGCTTACCTTCGGCTAGCGGGAGCTCCTACAATGAGCAGTTCTTC; d_call: TRBD2; clone_size: many; v_call: TRBV7-9; j_call: TRBJ2-1
cdr3_aa: CASSPHPGQGLYEQYF; cdr3_nt: TGTGCCAGCAGCCCACATCCGGGACAGGGGCTCTACGAGCAGTACTTC; d_call: TRBD1; clone_size: -; v_call: TRBV14; j_call: TRBJ2-7